The clone carrying this T cell receptor (beta chain) appeared once. This entry comes from a study of blood T cell repertoires in COVID-19. Study details: Sites in the United States, Italy and Spain provided acute and convalescent COVID-19 samples.

Only in-frame clones appear in the TCRdb table, and some are missing; sequencing was by immunoSEQ multiplex PCR. The sample lists approximately 190,000 clones; over 80% were seen once. This CDR3 region has 14 residues. Trimming stripped 5 bases from V and 4 bases from J, with 13 bases between. Germline CDR1 and CDR2: SGHTA and FQGNSA. The sequence was collected from a woman aged 60-75 years with COVID-19, enrolled during active disease. The rearrangement joins TRBV7-2 to TRBJ2-3, with a tentative D call TRBD2 (5 bases). Sample: peripheral blood. The CDR3 here is CASSPPRGSDTQYF. For the CDR3, the DNA is TGTGCCAGCAGCCCCCCCCGGGGTTCAGATACGCAGTATTTT. Filled out from reference TRBV7-2 and TRBJ2-3, the complete variable domain reads GAGVSQSPSNKVTEKGKDVELRCDPISGHTALYWYRQSLGQGLEFLIYFQGNSAPDKSGLPSDRFSAERTGGSVSTLTIQRTQQEDSAVYLCASSPPRGSDTQYFGPGTRLTVL.